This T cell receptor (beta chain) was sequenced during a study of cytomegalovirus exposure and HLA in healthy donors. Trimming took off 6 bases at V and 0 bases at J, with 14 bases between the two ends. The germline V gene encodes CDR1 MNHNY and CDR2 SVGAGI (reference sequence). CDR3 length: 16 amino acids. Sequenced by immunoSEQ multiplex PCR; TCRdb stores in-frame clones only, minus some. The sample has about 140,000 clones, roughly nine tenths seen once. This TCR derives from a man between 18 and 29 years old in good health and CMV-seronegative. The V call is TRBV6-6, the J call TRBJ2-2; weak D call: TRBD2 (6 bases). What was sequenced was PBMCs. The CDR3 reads CASREQLAPNTGELFF. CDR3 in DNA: TGTGCCAGCAGGGAACAACTAGCCCCGAACACCGGGGAGCTGTTTTTT.